The 26 T cell receptor beta chains presented below share a single source sample, sequenced in a study of OX40 agonist ivuxolimab in advanced cancers. The assay was immunoSEQ multiplex PCR, and TCRdb's table has in-frame clones only and misses some. Of about 60,000 clones listed, 70% to 90% were seen once; the top ten hold approximately 13%. This specimen consisted of CD4+ or CD8+ T cells sorted from blood, obtained in a trial of the OX40 agonist ivuxolimab. The receptors shown here come from an adult with an advanced solid tumor such as melanoma, head and neck, liver or kidney cancer.

This rearrangement joins TRBV9 to TRBJ2-6; D gene ambiguous. The CDR3 totals 15 residues. Trimming cost V 0 bases and J 0 bases, with 4 bases left between them. Germline lookup yields CDR1 SGDLS and CDR2 YYNGEE. CDR3 bases: TGTGCCAGCAGCGTAGGCGACTCTGGGGCCAACGTCCTGACTTTC. Protein: CASSVGDSGANVLTF.

The V call is TRBV5-8, the J call TRBJ1-1; 8 bases are a match to TRBD1. V lost 2 bases, J lost 5 bases, and 5 bases stayed unmatched. The CDR3 consists of 14 residues. Per germline, CDR1 SGHTS and CDR2 YDEGEE. This chain's CDR3 is CASSFVQGATEAFF. The CDR3 DNA follows: TGTGCCAGCAGCTTTGTTCAGGGGGCGACTGAAGCTTTCTTT.

The chain's CDR3 is CASSSLGTSGLNEQFF. CDR3 DNA sequence: TGTGCCAGCAGTTCCCTCGGGACTAGCGGCTTGAATGAGCAGTTCTTC. The V call is TRBV27, the J call TRBJ2-1; 11 nucleotides agree with TRBD2. Per germline, CDR1 MNHEY and CDR2 SMNVEV (reference sequence). With V trimmed by 4 bases and J by 7 bases, 9 bases remained unmatched. The CDR3 is made up of 16 amino acids.

The genes are TRBV11-2 and TRBJ2-1; TRBD2 matches 8 bases. The trim removed 5 bases at V and 3 bases at J, leaving 6 bases unmatched. Germline V gives CDR1 SGHAT, CDR2 FQNNGV. CDR3 length: 15 amino acids. In nucleotides, the CDR3 is TGTGCCAGCAGCCCAGGACTAGCCGACTACAATGAGCAGTTCTTC. As protein: CASSPGLADYNEQFF.

This clone was seen once. The J gene is TRBJ1-5, the V gene TRBV7-6; D is unresolved. The CDR3 length is 15 residues. Germline assignment: CDR1 SGHVS and CDR2 FNYEAQ. V shed 5 bases and J shed 0 bases, with 11 bases lying between them. The CDR3 sequence is CASSLGPDSNQPQHF. CDR3 nucleotide sequence: TGTGCCAGCAGCCTCGGCCCTGATAGCAATCAGCCCCAGCATTTT.

This chain connects TRBV5-5 to TRBJ2-3, with 10 bases matching TRBD2. The CDR3 has 14 residues. CDR1 and CDR2 from the germline V gene are SGHKS and YYEKEE (reference sequence). V lost 8 bases to trimming and J lost 1 base; unmatched junction nucleotides: 4. DNA of the CDR3: TGTGCCAGTGTAGCGGGAGGTCGCACAGATACGCAGTATTTT. Its protein is CASVAGGRTDTQYF.

About this clone: At the DNA level, this CDR3 is encoded by other sequences in the same sample as well. This rearrangement joins TRBV9 to TRBJ2-1; 8 bases line up with TRBD2. This CDR3 spans 15 amino acids. Trimming took 3 bases from V and 0 from J; bases not matched to a gene: 2. Per germline, CDR1 SGDLS and CDR2 YYNGEE. The CDR3, as DNA: TGTGCCAGCAGCGCCAGCGGGAGCTCCTACAATGAGCAGTTCTTC. This gives the protein CASSASGSSYNEQFF. Looking up the rest from reference TRBV9 and TRBJ2-1 gives the full variable domain: DSGVTQTPKHLITATGQRVTLRCSPRSGDLSVYWYQQSLDQGLQFLIQYYNGEERAKGNILERFSAQQFPDLHSELNLSSLELGDSALYFCASSASGSSYNEQFFGPGTRLTVL.

The chain uses TRBV9 and TRBJ2-1, with D unresolved. Germline values: CDR1 SGDLS, CDR2 YYNGEE. V was shortened by 3 bases and J by 5 bases, with 12 bases between the two germline ends. The CDR3 has 14 residues. The CDR3 nucleotides read TGTGCCAGCAGCGCCGAAGGTGGAAACAATGAGCAGTTCTTC. It yields the protein CASSAEGGNNEQFF.

To note about this clone: The same CDR3 arises from other DNA sequences in this sample as well. CDR3 bases: TGTGCCAGCAGCTTAACTAGCGCCTCCACAGATACGCAGTATTTT. Its translation is CASSLTSASTDTQYF. This chain links TRBV7-9 with TRBJ2-3, with 7 bases fitting TRBD2. With V trimmed by 2 bases and J by 2 bases, 4 bases remained unmatched. In germline, CDR1 is SEHNR, CDR2 FQNEAQ (reference sequence). CDR3 length: 15 residues.

The CDR3 DNA reads as TGTGCCACCCTTGGGCCCAAGGGGACTGAAGCTTTCTTT. Translation gives CATLGPKGTEAFF. The chain links TRBV6-7 to TRBJ1-1; maybe TRBD1 (5 bases). TRBV6-7 is given ORF status, its function remaining uncertain. The CDR3 is made up of 13 amino acids. The ends were cut back, 10 bases at V and 5 bases at J, with 17 bases in the middle.

This clone was found once. This sample includes further DNA sequences coding for the same CDR3. V and J are TRBV9 and TRBJ1-5; possibly TRBD1 for D (5 bases). V dropped 3 bases and J dropped 4 bases, with 14 bases sitting between them. This CDR3 is built from 15 residues. Looked up from germline, CDR1 is SGDLS and CDR2 is YYNGEE. The CDR3 sequence is CASSETQDPNQPQHF. As DNA, the CDR3 is TGTGCCAGCAGCGAGACACAGGACCCAAATCAGCCCCAGCATTTT.

The chain employs TRBV7-9 and TRBJ1-5; D call uncertain. Between the trimmed V and J ends, which lost 4 bases and 4 bases, there was a span of 11 bases. This CDR3 region has 14 residues. The germline V gene encodes CDR1 SEHNR and CDR2 FQNEAQ (reference sequence). This chain's CDR3 is CASSSGRANQPQHF. CDR3 bases: TGTGCCAGCAGCTCCGGGAGAGCGAATCAGCCCCAGCATTTT.

This chain links TRBV6-5 with TRBJ1-1, with D tentatively TRBD1 (6 bases). The CDR3 runs 15 residues. Trimming cost V 6 bases and J 1 base, with 15 bases left between them. CDR1 and CDR2 from the germline V gene are MNHEY and SVGAGI. CDR3 sequence: CASSLGQLPNTEAFF. CDR3 bases: TGTGCCAGCAGCCTTGGACAGCTCCCGAACACTGAAGCTTTCTTT.

The chain is built from TRBV7-9 and TRBJ1-4; the D is unclear. The CDR3 has 14 amino acids. Germline values: CDR1 SEHNR, CDR2 FQNEAQ (reference sequence). Trimming shortened V by 3 bases and J by 7 bases, and 12 bases separated the two germline ends. Here the CDR3 DNA reads TGTGCCAGCAGCTTGGCCGGCCTTGGTGAAAAACTGTTTTTT. It translates to CASSLAGLGEKLFF.

This clone has only one observation. The chain couples TRBV10-3 to TRBJ2-3; the D is unclear. The germline CDR1 and CDR2 sequences are ENHRY and SYGVKD. The germline V and J ends were trimmed by 4 bases and 5 bases, with 13 bases remaining between them. This CDR3 spans 14 amino acids. The CDR3 DNA follows: TGTGCCATCAGTGCCCCCCGCCCTGAAGATACGCAGTATTTT. Translation gives CAISAPRPEDTQYF.

The chain has TRBV10-2 and TRBJ2-7; unclear D gene. Germline lookup yields CDR1 WSHSY and CDR2 SAAADI. This CDR3 has 16 amino acids. The V end was cut by 0 bases, the J end by 5 bases, with 17 bases between. The CDR3 sequence: CASSESARKTLHEQYF. The CDR3 coding sequence is TGCGCCAGCAGTGAGTCGGCCAGAAAAACGCTCCACGAGCAGTACTTC.

The genes are TRBV19 and TRBJ2-1; the match to TRBD2 covers 15 bases. Germline CDR1 is LNHDA and CDR2 is SQIVND (reference sequence). The ends lost 5 bases at V and 9 bases at J; junction bases unmatched: 8. The CDR3 loop spans 16 amino acids. The CDR3 coding sequence is TGTGCCAGTAGTGTAGCCGGGACTAGCGGGAGGTTTGAGCAGTTCTTC. It specifies CASSVAGTSGRFEQFF.

V usage is TRBV5-4 and J usage is TRBJ2-1; 7 positions agree with TRBD2. There are 15 residues in the CDR3. Trimming at V came to 1 base and at J to 5 bases, leaving 6 bases not matched to a gene. In germline, CDR1 is SGHNT, CDR2 YYREEE (reference sequence). In nucleotides, the CDR3 is TGTGCCAGCAGCTTGAGTTGGGACTACCACAATGAGCAGTTCTTC. As protein: CASSLSWDYHNEQFF.

This clone came up once. The V and J genes are TRBV7-9 and TRBJ2-1, with TRBD2 matching over 9 bases. V lost 7 bases to trimming and J lost 1 base; unmatched junction nucleotides: 8. The CDR3 loop spans 16 amino acids. Germline CDR1 and CDR2: SEHNR and FQNEAQ (reference sequence). CDR3 nucleotides: TGTGCCAGCACCCCCATGGGACTAGCTTCCTACAATGAGCAGTTCTTC. Translation: CASTPMGLASYNEQFF. Variable domain in full (rest from reference TRBV7-9 and TRBJ2-1): DTGVSQNPRHKITKRGQNVTFRCDPISEHNRLYWYRQTLGQGPEFLTYFQNEAQLEKSRLLSDRFSAERPKGSFSTLEIQRTEQGDSAMYLCASTPMGLASYNEQFFGPGTRLTVL.

The chain joins TRBV10-3 to TRBJ1-4; a weak D match, TRBD1 (5 bases). V shed 3 bases and J shed 7 bases, with 15 bases lying between them. This CDR3 contains 15 residues. The germline CDR1 and CDR2 sequences are ENHRY and SYGVKD. The CDR3 region has the DNA TGTGCCATCAGTGAAAGTGGGGGTGTGGGTGAAAAACTGTTTTTT. Translating gives CAISESGGVGEKLFF.

The rearrangement links TRBV30 to TRBJ2-2; D might be TRBD2 (5 bases). Germline V CDR1 and CDR2: GTSNPN, SVGIG (reference sequence). V was cut by 5 bases and J by 6 bases, with 10 bases left in between. This CDR3 is 12 amino acids long. The CDR3 is CAWAGVPGELFF. The DNA for the CDR3 is TGTGCCTGGGCCGGGGTCCCCGGGGAGCTGTTTTTT.

In this sample, this clone turned up once. This chain connects TRBV7-3 to TRBJ2-1; D is possibly TRBD2 (6 bases). V was trimmed by 2 bases and J by 0 bases, leaving 8 bases between them. The CDR3 spans 15 residues. The germline CDR1 and CDR2 sequences are SGHTA and FQGTGA. DNA of the CDR3: TGTGCCAGCAGCTTAGCGGGAAGCTCCTACAATGAGCAGTTCTTC. Translation gives CASSLAGSSYNEQFF. Based on the CDR3 plus reference TRBV7-3 and TRBJ2-1, the full variable domain is GAGVSQTPSNKVTEKGKYVELRCDPISGHTALYWYRQSLGQGPEFLIYFQGTGAADDSGLPNDRFFAVRPEGSVSTLKIQRTERGDSAVYLCASSLAGSSYNEQFFGPGTRLTVL.

This clone was observed once. The genes are TRBV7-9 and TRBJ1-4; perhaps TRBD1 as D (6 bases). The V and J ends lost 5 bases and 0 bases respectively, with 16 bases between them. The germline V gene has CDR1 SEHNR and CDR2 FQNEAQ (reference sequence). The CDR3 has 17 amino acids. CDR3 residues: CASSPRTEKTTNEKLFF. In nucleotides, the CDR3 is TGTGCCAGCAGCCCCCGGACAGAGAAGACAACTAATGAAAAACTGTTTTTT.

This sequence joins TRBV7-9 and TRBJ2-1; the match to TRBD2 covers 8 bases. Trimming took 2 bases from V and 7 from J; bases not matched to a gene: 7. Germline CDR1 is SEHNR and CDR2 is FQNEAQ (reference sequence). The CDR3 consists of 15 residues. The chain's CDR3 is CASSLFREGLNEQFF. The CDR3 coding sequence is TGTGCCAGCAGCTTATTCCGGGAGGGGTTAAATGAGCAGTTCTTC.

The CDR3 is CASSSARGGENTGELFF. CDR3 in DNA: TGTGCCAGCAGCTCCGCCCGGGGGGGTGAGAACACCGGGGAGCTGTTTTTT. J is TRBJ2-2 and V is TRBV9; 8 bases align to TRBD2. With 4 bases clipped from V and 1 base from J, the junction kept 9 bases outside the gene matches. CDR3 length equals 17 residues. CDR1 is SGDLS, CDR2 YYNGEE, per germline. Filled out from reference TRBV9 and TRBJ2-2, the complete variable domain reads DSGVTQTPKHLITATGQRVTLRCSPRSGDLSVYWYQQSLDQGLQFLIQYYNGEERAKGNILERFSAQQFPDLHSELNLSSLELGDSALYFCASSSARGGENTGELFFGEGSRLTVL.

This clone turned up a few times. The chain has TRBV28 and TRBJ1-1; a possible D gene is TRBD1 (6 bases). The V gene lost 3 bases and the J gene lost 3 bases, with 14 bases spanning the gap. This CDR3 has 15 residues. Germline assignment: CDR1 MDHEN and CDR2 SYDVKM. The CDR3 DNA sequence: TGTGCCAGCAGTTTGGGGTTCTACAGGGACACTGAAGCTTTCTTT. Its translation: CASSLGFYRDTEAFF. Supplemented by reference TRBV28 and TRBJ1-1, the full variable domain reads DVKVTQSSRYLVKRTGEKVFLECVQDMDHENMFWYRQDPGLGLRLIYFSYDVKMKEKGDIPEGYSVSREKKERFSLILESASTNQTSMYLCASSLGFYRDTEAFFGQGTRLTVV.